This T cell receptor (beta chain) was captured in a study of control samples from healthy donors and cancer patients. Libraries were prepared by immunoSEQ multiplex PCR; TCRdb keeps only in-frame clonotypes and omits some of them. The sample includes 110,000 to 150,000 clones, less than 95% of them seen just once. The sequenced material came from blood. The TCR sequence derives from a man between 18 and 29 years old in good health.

The CDR3: CAWSVRDRVYEKLFF. The CDR3 DNA reads as TGTGCCTGGAGTGTACGGGACAGGGTTTATGAAAAACTGTTTTTT. This chain connects TRBV30 to TRBJ1-4; 9 bases line up with TRBD1. The germline CDR1 and CDR2 sequences are GTSNPN and SVGIG (reference sequence). CDR3 length: 15 residues. The junction had 5 bases not matched to a gene; V was cut back by 0 bases and J by 6 bases. Full variable domain (remainder filled in from reference TRBV30 and TRBJ1-4): SQTIHQWPATLVQPVGSPLSLECTVEGTSNPNLYWYRQAAGRGLQLLFYSVGIGQISSEVPQNLSASRPQDRQFILSSKKLLLSDSGFYLCAWSVRDRVYEKLFFGSGTQLSVL.